This paragraph covers one T cell receptor beta chain sequence. Its matching antigen is unknown. The CDR3 is made up of 15 amino acids. The V gene's germline CDR1 is SQVTM and CDR2 ANQGSEA. J lost 1 base, V lost 6 bases, and 10 bases had no gene match. PCR was performed a second time for about 7 to 11 cycles using a sample-barcoded 5' primer and a J-beta primer mix. Each single sample gave us at least 2.5 million CDR3-containing paired-end reads. MiXCR, run by TCRdb on the 5' RACE reads, gives a single entry per CDR3 protein. The sample includes under 2,000,000 distinct CDR3 sequences, just under 50% seen only once; the top ten take less than 2.5%. This record comes from a study of blood T cells in healthy people across ages. Findings of the study overall: Per-million-T-cell TCR beta diversity fell roughly linearly with age. A greater number of naive CD4+ cells and higher diversity distinguished long-lived donors from aged donors.

Researchers isolated at least 6.5 million PBMCs per sample. The chain is built from TRBV29-1 and TRBJ2-7; 9 bases align to TRBD2. Sequenced material: blood. This sequence originates from a woman between 40 and 50 years old in good health. For the CDR3, the DNA is TGCAGCGTAGACTCTGTAGCGGGGGAATCCTACGAGCAGTACTTC. Protein: CSVDSVAGESYEQYF.